These 11 T cell receptor beta chains originate from one sample sequenced in a study of T cell responses to AZD1222 COVID-19 vaccine. TCRdb keeps only in-frame clones here, not all; method: immunoSEQ multiplex PCR. The table includes about 96,000 clones, nearly 90% detected once. The source material was peripheral blood, sampled on day 0 of AZD1222 vaccination. The receptors were gathered from an adult in good health.

The rearrangement uses TRBV27 and TRBJ1-1; the D gene is possibly TRBD1 (6 bases). Germline V lookup: CDR1 MNHEY, CDR2 SMNVEV (reference sequence). CDR3 length: 16 residues. With 4 bases removed from V and 8 bases from J, the gap between germline ends came to 23 bases. This chain's CDR3 is CASSSRGLRDIREAFF. In DNA, the CDR3 is TGTGCCAGCAGTTCCAGGGGTCTCCGGGACATCAGGGAAGCTTTCTTT.

The chain carries TRBV7-9 and TRBJ1-5, with a possible D match to TRBD1 (6 bases). The CDR3 totals 18 residues. Germline V gene data show CDR1 as SEHNR and CDR2 as FQNEAQ (reference sequence). V was shortened by 5 bases and J by 0 bases, with 20 bases between the two germline ends. This CDR3 is CASSNYGGSYYSNQPQHF. CDR3 nucleotide sequence: TGTGCCAGCAGCAACTACGGGGGCAGCTATTATAGCAATCAGCCCCAGCATTTT.

The chain links TRBV5-1 to TRBJ1-4; perhaps TRBD1 as D (6 bases). V lost 4 bases and J 0 bases, leaving 13 bases between the germline ends. This CDR3 region has 16 residues. The V gene's germline CDR1 is SGHRS and CDR2 YFSETQ. This chain's CDR3 is CASSPRTDSTNEKLFF. CDR3 coding DNA: TGCGCCAGCAGCCCCAGGACAGACTCAACTAATGAAAAACTGTTTTTT.

The chain uses TRBV5-5 and TRBJ1-3; D gene ambiguous. The V end lost 1 base, the J end lost 0 bases, and 2 bases lay between the germline ends. The CDR3 is made up of 13 amino acids. Germline CDR1 is SGHKS and CDR2 is YYEKEE (reference sequence). The CDR3 spells CASSLSSGNTIYF. In DNA form, the CDR3 reads TGTGCCAGCAGCTTGTCCTCTGGAAACACCATATATTTT.

V gene TRBV11-2 combines with J gene TRBJ2-3; TRBD2 aligns across 8 bases. The V segment lost 1 base and the J segment 6 bases; nucleotides outside the gene matches: 3. Germline CDR1 is SGHAT and CDR2 is FQNNGV. This CDR3 has 14 amino acids. The CDR3 spells CASSLGRGADTQYF. The DNA of the CDR3 is TGTGCCAGCAGCTTAGGGCGGGGGGCGGATACGCAGTATTTT.

The V and J genes are TRBV19 and TRBJ2-7; perhaps D is TRBD1 or TRBD2 (7 bases each). The CDR3 is 15 residues long. Trimming stripped 1 base from V and 4 bases from J, with 14 bases between. From germline, CDR1 is LNHDA and CDR2 SQIVND (reference sequence). The CDR3 nucleotides read TGTGCCAGTAGTATAGTGGCGGGGGACAGTTACGAGCAGTACTTC. The encoded protein is CASSIVAGDSYEQYF.

The sample holds one count of this clone. The chain carries TRBV7-9 and TRBJ2-1; 8 nucleotides align to TRBD1. The length of the CDR3 is 15 residues. Germline V gene sequence: CDR1 SEHNR, CDR2 FQNEAQ (reference sequence). V lost 4 bases, J lost 2 bases, and 4 bases stayed unmatched. The CDR3 loop reads CASSSGQGTYNEQFF. The DNA of the CDR3 is TGTGCCAGCAGCTCCGGACAGGGTACCTACAATGAGCAGTTCTTC.

The DNA of the CDR3 is TGTGCCAGCAGTCTGGGGGGCACGGGCAATGAGCAGTTCTTC. Its protein is CASSLGGTGNEQFF. This chain connects TRBV11-3 to TRBJ2-1, with D perhaps TRBD1 or TRBD2 (6 bases each). CDR3 size: 14 residues. Germline loops: CDR1 SGHNT, CDR2 YENEEA. Trimming left V 6 bases short and J 6 bases short, with 15 bases between.

The V gene is TRBV7-9, the J gene TRBJ1-3; D uncertain. The germline gives CDR1 SEHNR, CDR2 FQNEAQ (reference sequence). Trimming cost V 1 base and J 0 bases, with 4 bases left between them. CDR3 length: 14 residues. CDR3 residues: CASSLVISGNTIYF. DNA of the CDR3: TGTGCCAGCAGCTTAGTGATCTCTGGAAACACCATATATTTT.

The chain carries TRBV7-2 and TRBJ2-7; possible D gene TRBD2, 6 bases. CDR3 length equals 14 residues. Germline values: CDR1 SGHTA, CDR2 FQGNSA. V lost 2 bases to trimming and J lost 7 bases, with 15 bases between them. CDR3 region: CASSLLARVGEQYF. CDR3 bases: TGTGCCAGCAGCTTACTAGCGAGGGTAGGAGAGCAGTACTTC.

The chain employs TRBV6-6 and TRBJ2-1; D unclear. Germline-derived CDR1 and CDR2 are MNHNY and SVGAGI (reference sequence). V lost 2 bases and J 8 bases, leaving 13 bases between the germline ends. The CDR3 covers 14 residues. The DNA for the CDR3 is TGTGCCAGCAGTTACCCCGAGGTATTTGATGAGCAGTTCTTC. Amino acids: CASSYPEVFDEQFF.